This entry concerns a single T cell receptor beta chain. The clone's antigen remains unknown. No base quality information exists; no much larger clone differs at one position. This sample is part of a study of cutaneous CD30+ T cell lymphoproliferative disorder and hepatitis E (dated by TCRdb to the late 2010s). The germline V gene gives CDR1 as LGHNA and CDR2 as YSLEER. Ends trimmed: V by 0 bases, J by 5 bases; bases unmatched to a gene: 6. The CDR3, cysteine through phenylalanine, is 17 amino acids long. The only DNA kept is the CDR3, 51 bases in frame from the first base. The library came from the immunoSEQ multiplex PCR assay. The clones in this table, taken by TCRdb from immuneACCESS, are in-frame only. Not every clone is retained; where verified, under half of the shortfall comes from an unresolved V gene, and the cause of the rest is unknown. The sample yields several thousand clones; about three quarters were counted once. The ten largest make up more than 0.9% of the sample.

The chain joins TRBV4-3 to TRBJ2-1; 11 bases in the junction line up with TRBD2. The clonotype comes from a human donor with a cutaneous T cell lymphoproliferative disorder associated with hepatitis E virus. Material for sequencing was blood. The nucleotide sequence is TGCGCCAGCAGCCAAGATAGGGCTAGCGGGGGGAACAATGAGCAGTTCTTC. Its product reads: CASSQDRASGGNNEQFF.